This TCR beta chain was identified in a study of blood T cell repertoires in COVID-19. About the research overall: The study drew acute and convalescent COVID-19 samples from the United States, Italy and Spain. The analysed material was cDNA or gDNA that came from T cells, B-cell-depleted T cells, or PBMCs.

Per the authors' pipeline: Reference gene primers were amplified, and this amplification served to estimate nucleated cell counts. Using immunoSEQ multiplex PCR, the repertoire was profiled, and TCRdb retains in-frame clones only, with some absent. V and J calls and clone size are as listed in that table; D and trimming were resolved from the DNA. Of about 59,000 clones listed, roughly 90% were seen once; the top ten hold more than 15%. Germline lookup yields CDR1 SGHRS and CDR2 YFSETQ. Deletions cut 0 bases from V and 2 bases from J, with 9 bases between. This CDR3 has 15 amino acids. This TCR derives from an elderly man with acute or convalescent COVID-19. The chain is built from TRBV5-1 and TRBJ1-3; D gene ambiguous. The sample was peripheral blood. CDR3 protein: CASSLAGIAGNTIYF. The CDR3 nucleotides read TGCGCCAGCAGCTTGGCCGGGATAGCTGGAAACACCATATATTTT.